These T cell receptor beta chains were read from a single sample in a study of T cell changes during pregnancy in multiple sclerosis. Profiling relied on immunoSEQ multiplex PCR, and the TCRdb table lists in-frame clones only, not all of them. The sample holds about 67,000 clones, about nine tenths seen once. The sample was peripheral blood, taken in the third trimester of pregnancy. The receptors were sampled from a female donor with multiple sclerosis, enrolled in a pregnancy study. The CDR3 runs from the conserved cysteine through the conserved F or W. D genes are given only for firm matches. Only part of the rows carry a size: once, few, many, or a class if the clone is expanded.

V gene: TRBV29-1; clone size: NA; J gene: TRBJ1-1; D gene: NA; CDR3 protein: CSSTSALPGDTEAFF; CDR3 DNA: TGCAGTTCCACGTCGGCGCTCCCAGGGGATACTGAAGCTTTCTTT
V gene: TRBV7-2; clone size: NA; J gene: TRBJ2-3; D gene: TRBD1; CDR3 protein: CASSLRRTGLTDTQYF; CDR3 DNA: TGTGCCAGCAGCTTACGCAGGACAGGTCTCACAGATACGCAGTATTTT
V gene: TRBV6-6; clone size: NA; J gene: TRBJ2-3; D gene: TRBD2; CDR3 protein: CASSSSREVPDTQYF; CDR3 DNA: TGTGCCAGCAGTTCGTCGCGGGAGGTCCCAGATACGCAGTATTTT
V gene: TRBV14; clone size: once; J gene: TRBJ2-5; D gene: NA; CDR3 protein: CASSRRLAVETQYF; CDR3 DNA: TGTGCCAGCAGCCGAAGGTTAGCCGTGGAGACCCAGTACTTC
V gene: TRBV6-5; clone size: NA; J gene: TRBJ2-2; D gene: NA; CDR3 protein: CASSLTGELFF; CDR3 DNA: TGTGCCAGCAGCCTCACCGGGGAGCTGTTTTTT
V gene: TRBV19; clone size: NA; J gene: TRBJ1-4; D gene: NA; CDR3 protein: CASSDVGIPINEKLFF; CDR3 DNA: TGTGCCAGTAGTGACGTGGGCATTCCTATTAATGAAAAACTGTTTTTT
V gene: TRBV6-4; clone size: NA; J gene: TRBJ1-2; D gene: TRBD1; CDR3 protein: CASSTDRGGYTF; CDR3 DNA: TGTGCCAGCAGTACCGACAGGGGCGGCTACACCTTC
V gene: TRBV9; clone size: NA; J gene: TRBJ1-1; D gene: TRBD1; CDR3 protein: CASSADRTGTEAFF; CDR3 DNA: TGTGCCAGCAGCGCGGACAGGACGGGGACTGAAGCTTTCTTT
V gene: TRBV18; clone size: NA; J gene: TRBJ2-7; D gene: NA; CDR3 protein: CASSPGSQVYEQYF; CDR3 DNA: TGTGCCAGCTCACCAGGGTCGCAGGTCTACGAGCAGTACTTC
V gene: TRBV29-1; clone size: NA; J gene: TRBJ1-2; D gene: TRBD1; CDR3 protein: CSVLRDSYGYTF; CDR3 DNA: TGCAGCGTGCTCCGGGACAGCTATGGCTACACCTTC
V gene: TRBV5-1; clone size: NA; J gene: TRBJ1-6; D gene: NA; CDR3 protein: CASSLDRSSGPLHF; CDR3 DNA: TGCGCCAGCAGCTTGGACAGGAGCTCCGGACCCCTCCACTTT
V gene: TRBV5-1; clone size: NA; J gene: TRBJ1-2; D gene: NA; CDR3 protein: CASSLDRSYGYTF; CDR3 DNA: TGCGCCAGCAGCTTAGACAGGAGCTATGGCTACACCTTC
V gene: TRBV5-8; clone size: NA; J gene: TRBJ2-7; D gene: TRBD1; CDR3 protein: CASSRRGDRGVYEQYF; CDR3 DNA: TGTGCCAGCAGCCGGAGAGGGGACAGGGGAGTCTACGAGCAGTACTTC
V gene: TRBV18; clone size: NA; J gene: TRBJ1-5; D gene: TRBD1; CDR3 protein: CASSQGQVGGQPQHF; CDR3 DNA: TGTGCCAGCTCCCAAGGACAGGTGGGAGGTCAGCCCCAGCATTTT
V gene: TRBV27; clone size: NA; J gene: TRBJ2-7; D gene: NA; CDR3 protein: CASSSGLLGLSGSFHEQYF; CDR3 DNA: TGTGCCAGCAGTTCCGGCCTATTGGGCCTAAGCGGGTCGTTCCACGAGCAGTACTTC
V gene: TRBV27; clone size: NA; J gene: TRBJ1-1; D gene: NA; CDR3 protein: CASRSREATEAFF; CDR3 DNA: TGTGCCAGCAGAAGCAGGGAGGCCACTGAAGCTTTCTTT
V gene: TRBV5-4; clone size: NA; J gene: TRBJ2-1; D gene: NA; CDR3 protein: CASSFNRGRMGLGNNEQFF; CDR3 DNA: TGTGCCAGCAGCTTTAACAGGGGGCGTATGGGACTAGGAAACAATGAGCAGTTCTTC
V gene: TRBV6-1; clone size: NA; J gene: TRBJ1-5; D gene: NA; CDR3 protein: CASSIQGREQPQHF; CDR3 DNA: TGTGCCAGCAGTATCCAGGGGAGAGAGCAGCCCCAGCATTTT
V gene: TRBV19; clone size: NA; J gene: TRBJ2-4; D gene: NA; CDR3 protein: CASSISGAAMKNIQYF; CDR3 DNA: TGTGCCAGTAGTATTTCCGGAGCGGCCATGAAAAACATTCAGTACTTC
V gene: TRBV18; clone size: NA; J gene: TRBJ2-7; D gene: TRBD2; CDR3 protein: CASSPEREVYF; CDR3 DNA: TGTGCCAGCTCACCTGAGCGGGAGGTATACTTC
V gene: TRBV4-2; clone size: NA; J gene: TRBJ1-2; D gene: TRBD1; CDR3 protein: CASSQAGTDNYGYTF; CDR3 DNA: TGTGCCAGCAGCCAAGCCGGGACAGACAACTATGGCTACACCTTC
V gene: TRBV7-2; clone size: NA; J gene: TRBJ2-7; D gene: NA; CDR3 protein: CASSLASGPYEQYF; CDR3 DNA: TGTGCCAGCAGCTTAGCTAGCGGACCCTACGAGCAGTACTTC
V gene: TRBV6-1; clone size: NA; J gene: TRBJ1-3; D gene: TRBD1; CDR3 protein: CASSFQGVKRNTIYF; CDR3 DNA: TGTGCCAGCAGTTTCCAGGGGGTTAAGAGAAACACCATATATTTT
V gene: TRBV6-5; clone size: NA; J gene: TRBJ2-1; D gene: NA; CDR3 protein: CASSPQRDYNEQFF; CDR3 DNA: TGTGCCAGCAGTCCTCAACGGGATTACAATGAGCAGTTCTTC
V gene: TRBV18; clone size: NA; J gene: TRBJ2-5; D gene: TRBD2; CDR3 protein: CASSPRGTSGRARGETQYF; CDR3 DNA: TGTGCCAGCTCACCACGAGGGACTAGCGGGAGGGCCCGAGGAGAGACCCAGTACTTC
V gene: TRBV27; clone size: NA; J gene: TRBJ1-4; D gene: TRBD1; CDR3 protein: CASSKDRGSEKLFF; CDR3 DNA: TGTGCCAGCAGTAAAGACAGGGGAAGTGAAAAACTGTTTTTT
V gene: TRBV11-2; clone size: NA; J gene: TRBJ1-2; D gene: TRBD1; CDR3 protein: CASSTLTGVPGYTF; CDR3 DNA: TGTGCCAGCAGCACTCTGACAGGGGTTCCTGGCTACACCTTC
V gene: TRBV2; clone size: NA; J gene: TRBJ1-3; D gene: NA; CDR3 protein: CASTETVSGNTIYF; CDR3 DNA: TGTGCCAGCACCGAGACAGTCTCTGGAAACACCATATATTTT
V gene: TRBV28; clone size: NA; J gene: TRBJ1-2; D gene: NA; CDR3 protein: CASSNRYYGYTF; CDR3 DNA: TGTGCCAGCAGTAACCGGTATTATGGCTACACCTTC
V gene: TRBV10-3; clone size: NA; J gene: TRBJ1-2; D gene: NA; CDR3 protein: CAISESRADRVSYGYTF; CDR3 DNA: TGTGCCATCAGTGAGTCGAGGGCCGACCGGGTGTCCTATGGCTACACCTTC
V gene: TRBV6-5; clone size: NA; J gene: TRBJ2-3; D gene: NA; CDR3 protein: CASSSVWGADTQYF; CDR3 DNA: TGTGCCAGCAGTAGTGTTTGGGGGGCAGATACGCAGTATTTT
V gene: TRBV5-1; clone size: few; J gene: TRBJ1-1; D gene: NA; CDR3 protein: CASSFNSNTEAFF; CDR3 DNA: TGCGCCAGCAGCTTTAATTCGAACACTGAAGCTTTCTTT
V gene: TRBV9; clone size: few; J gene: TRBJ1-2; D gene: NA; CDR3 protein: CASSPALDRKTYGYTF; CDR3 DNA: TGTGCCAGCAGCCCCGCCCTGGACAGAAAGACTTATGGCTACACCTTC
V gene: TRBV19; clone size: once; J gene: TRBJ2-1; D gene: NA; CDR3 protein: CASLDVEFAKNEQFF; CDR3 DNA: TGTGCCAGCCTAGATGTGGAGTTCGCCAAGAATGAGCAGTTCTTC
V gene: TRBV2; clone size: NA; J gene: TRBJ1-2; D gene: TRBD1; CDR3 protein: CASSVGQGNGYTF; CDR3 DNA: TGTGCCAGCAGTGTGGGACAGGGAAACGGCTACACCTTC
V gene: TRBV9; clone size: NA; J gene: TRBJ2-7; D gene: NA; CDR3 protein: CASSPPQGLSYEQYF; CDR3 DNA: TGTGCCAGCAGCCCCCCCCAGGGGTTATCCTACGAGCAGTACTTC
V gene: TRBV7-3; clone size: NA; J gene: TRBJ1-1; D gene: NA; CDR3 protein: CASSLNARSDTEAFF; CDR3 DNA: TGTGCCAGCAGCTTAAACGCGAGGTCTGACACTGAAGCTTTCTTT
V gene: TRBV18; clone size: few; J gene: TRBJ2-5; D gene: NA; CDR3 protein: CASSPDPGMGETQYF; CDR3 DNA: TGTGCCAGCTCACCAGACCCAGGGATGGGAGAGACCCAGTACTTC
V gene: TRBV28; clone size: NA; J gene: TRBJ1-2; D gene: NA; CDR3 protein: CASSPPRGGWGGYTF; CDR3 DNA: TGTGCCAGCAGTCCCCCGAGGGGGGGTTGGGGTGGCTACACCTTC
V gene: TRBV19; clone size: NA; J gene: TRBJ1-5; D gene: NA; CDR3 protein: CASSIQEDQPQHF; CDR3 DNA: TGTGCCAGTAGTATACAAGAGGATCAGCCCCAGCATTTT
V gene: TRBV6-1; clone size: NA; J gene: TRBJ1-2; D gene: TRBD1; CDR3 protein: CASSGGQGEGYTF; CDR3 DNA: TGTGCCAGCAGTGGGGGACAGGGTGAAGGCTACACCTTC
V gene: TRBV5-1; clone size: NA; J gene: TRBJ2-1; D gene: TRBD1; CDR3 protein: CASSLEVATGGLNEQFF; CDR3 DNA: TGCGCCAGCAGCTTGGAGGTCGCGACAGGGGGTCTCAATGAGCAGTTCTTC
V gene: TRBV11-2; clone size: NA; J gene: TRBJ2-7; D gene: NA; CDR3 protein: CASSPRTLSAYEQYF; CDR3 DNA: TGTGCCAGCAGCCCCAGGACTTTAAGTGCCTACGAGCAGTACTTC
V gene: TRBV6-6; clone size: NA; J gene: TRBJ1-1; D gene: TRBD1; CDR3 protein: CASKRPGDSEAFF; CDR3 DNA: TGTGCCAGCAAAAGGCCAGGGGACAGTGAAGCTTTCTTT
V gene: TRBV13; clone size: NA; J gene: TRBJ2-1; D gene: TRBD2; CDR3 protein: CASSPTSGRVFNEQFF; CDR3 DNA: TGTGCCAGCAGCCCGACTAGCGGGAGGGTTTTCAATGAGCAGTTCTTC
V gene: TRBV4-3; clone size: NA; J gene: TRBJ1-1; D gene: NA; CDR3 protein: CASSQDPGGDRTEAFF; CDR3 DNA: TGCGCCAGCAGCCAAGATCCGGGAGGGGATAGGACTGAAGCTTTCTTT
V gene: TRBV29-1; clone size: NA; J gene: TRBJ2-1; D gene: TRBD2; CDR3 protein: CSVETERGGRYEQFF; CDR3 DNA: TGCAGCGTTGAAACGGAGCGGGGGGGCCGGTATGAGCAGTTCTTC
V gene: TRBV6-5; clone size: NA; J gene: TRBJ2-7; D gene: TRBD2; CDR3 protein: CASSYQTSGEQYF; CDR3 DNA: TGTGCCAGCAGTTACCAAACTAGCGGCGAGCAGTACTTC
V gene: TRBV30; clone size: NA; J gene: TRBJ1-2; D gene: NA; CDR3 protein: CAWSVLEEYTF; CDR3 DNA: TGTGCCTGGAGTGTACTGGAGGAATACACCTTC
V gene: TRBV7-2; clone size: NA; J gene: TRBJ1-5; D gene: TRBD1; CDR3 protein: CASSLVQGARQPQHF; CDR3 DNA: TGTGCCAGCAGCTTAGTACAGGGGGCCAGGCAGCCCCAGCATTTT
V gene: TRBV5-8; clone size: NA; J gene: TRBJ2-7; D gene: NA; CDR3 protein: CASSLVVFGGSYEQYF; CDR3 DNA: TGTGCCAGCAGCTTGGTTGTTTTCGGGGGTTCCTACGAGCAGTACTTC
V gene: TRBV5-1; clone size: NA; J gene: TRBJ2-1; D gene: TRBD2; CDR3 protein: CASSLESGGFNEQFF; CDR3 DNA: TGCGCCAGCAGCTTAGAGAGCGGGGGGTTCAATGAGCAGTTCTTC
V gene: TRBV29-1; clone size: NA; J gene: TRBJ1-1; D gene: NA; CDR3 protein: CSVDGYGGAEAFF; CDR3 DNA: TGCAGCGTTGACGGGTACGGGGGGGCTGAAGCTTTCTTT
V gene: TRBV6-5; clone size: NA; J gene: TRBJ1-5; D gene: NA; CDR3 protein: CASSYRAGQPQHF; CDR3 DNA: TGTGCCAGCAGTTACCGGGCGGGTCAGCCCCAGCATTTT
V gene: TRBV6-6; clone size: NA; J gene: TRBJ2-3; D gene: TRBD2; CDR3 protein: CASTPSGGDTQYF; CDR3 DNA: TGTGCCAGCACCCCGTCGGGGGGAGATACGCAGTATTTT
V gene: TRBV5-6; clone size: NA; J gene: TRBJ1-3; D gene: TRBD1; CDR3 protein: CASSDGQGLASGNTIYF; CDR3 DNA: TGTGCCAGCAGCGACGGACAGGGGCTTGCCTCTGGAAACACCATATATTTT
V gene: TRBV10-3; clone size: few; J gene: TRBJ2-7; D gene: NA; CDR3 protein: CAISESQRHYEQYF; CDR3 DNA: TGTGCCATCAGTGAGTCCCAGCGTCATTACGAGCAGTACTTC
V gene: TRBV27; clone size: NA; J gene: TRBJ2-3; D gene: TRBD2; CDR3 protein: CASSPSGKWNTQYF; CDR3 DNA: TGTGCCAGCAGTCCTAGCGGGAAGTGGAATACGCAGTATTTT
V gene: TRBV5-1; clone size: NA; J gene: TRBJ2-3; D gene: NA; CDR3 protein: CASSQDSGDTQYF; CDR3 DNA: TGCGCCAGCAGCCAGGATTCAGGGGATACGCAGTATTTT